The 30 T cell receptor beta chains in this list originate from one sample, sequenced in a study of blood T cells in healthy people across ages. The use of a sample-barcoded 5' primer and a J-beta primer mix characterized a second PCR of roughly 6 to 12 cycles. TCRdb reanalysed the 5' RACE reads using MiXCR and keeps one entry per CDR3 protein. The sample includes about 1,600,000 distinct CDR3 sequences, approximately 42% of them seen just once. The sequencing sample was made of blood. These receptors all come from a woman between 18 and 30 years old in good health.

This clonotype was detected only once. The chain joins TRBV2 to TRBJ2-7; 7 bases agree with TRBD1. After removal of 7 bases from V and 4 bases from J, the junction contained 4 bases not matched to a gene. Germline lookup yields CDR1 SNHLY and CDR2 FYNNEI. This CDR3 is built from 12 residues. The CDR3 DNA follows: TGTGCCAGCACCGACAGGGAGTACGAGCAGTACTTC. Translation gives CASTDREYEQYF.

CDR3 in amino acids: CASSLGTTRRDTQYF. CDR3 bases: TGTGCCAGCAGTTTAGGGACGACCCGTAGAGATACGCAGTATTTT. The genes are TRBV27 and TRBJ2-3; D is perhaps TRBD1 or TRBD2 (5 bases each). Germline lookup yields CDR1 MNHEY and CDR2 SMNVEV (reference sequence). Trimming removed 2 bases from V and 5 bases from J, with 14 bases in between. CDR3 length: 15 residues.

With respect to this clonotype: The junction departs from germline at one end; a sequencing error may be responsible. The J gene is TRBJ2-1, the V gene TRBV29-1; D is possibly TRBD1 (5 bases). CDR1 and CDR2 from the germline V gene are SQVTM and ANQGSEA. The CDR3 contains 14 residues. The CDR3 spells CSVEGRVALNGQFF. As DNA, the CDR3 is TGCAGCGTTGAAGGCAGGGTTGCTTTGAATGGGCAGTTCTTC.

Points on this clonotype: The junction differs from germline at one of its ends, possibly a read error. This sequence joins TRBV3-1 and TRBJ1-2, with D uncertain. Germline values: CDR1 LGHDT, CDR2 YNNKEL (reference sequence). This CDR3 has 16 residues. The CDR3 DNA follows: TGTGCCAACAGCCAAGATGGTGGGGTCTCTAACTATGGCTACACCTTC. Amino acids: CANSQDGGVSNYGYTF.

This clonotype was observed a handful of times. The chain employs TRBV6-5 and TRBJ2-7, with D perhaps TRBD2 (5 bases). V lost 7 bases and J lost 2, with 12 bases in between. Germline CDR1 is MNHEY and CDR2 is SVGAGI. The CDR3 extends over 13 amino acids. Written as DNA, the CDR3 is TGTGCCAGCAAAAAAGGGAGCCCCTACGAGCAGTACTTC. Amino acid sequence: CASKKGSPYEQYF.

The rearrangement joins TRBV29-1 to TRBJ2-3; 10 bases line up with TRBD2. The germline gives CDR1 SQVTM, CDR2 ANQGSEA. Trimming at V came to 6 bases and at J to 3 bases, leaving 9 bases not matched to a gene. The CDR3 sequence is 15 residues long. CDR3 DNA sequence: TGCAGCGTCTCCCCGGGACTAGCGAGAACAGATACGCAGTATTTT. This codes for CSVSPGLARTDTQYF.

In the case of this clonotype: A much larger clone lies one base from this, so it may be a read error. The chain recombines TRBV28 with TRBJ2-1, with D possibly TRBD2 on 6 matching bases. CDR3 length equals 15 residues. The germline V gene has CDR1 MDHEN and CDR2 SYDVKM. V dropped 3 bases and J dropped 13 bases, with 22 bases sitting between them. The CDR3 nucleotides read TGTGCCAGCAGTTTCCGGGGGAATACACAAGAGACCCAGTTCTTC. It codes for CASSFRGNTQETQFF.

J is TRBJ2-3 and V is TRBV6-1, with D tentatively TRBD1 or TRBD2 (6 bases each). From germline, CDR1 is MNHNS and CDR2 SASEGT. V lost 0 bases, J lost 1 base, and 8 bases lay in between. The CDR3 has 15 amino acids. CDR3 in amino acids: CASSEAEGGTDTQYF. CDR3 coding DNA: TGTGCCAGCAGTGAAGCGGAGGGGGGCACAGATACGCAGTATTTT.

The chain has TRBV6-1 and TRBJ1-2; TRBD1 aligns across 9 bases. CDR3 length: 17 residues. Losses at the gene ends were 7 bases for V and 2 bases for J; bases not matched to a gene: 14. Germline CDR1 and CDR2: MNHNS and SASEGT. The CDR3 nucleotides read TGTGCCAGCAATACCTTCCGGGACAGGGCTATAAACTATGGCTACACCTTC. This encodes CASNTFRDRAINYGYTF.

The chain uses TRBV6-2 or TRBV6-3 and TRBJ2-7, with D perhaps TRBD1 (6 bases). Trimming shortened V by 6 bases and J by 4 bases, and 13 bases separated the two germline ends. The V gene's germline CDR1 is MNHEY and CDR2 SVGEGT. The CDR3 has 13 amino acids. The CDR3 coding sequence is TGTGCCAGCAGGGACAGCGAACTGTACGAGCAGTACTTC. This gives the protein CASRDSELYEQYF.

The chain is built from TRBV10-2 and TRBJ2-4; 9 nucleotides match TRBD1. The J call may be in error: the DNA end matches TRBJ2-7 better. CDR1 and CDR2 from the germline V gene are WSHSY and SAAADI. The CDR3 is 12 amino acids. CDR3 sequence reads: CAGGTGRNEQYF. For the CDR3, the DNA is TGCGCCGGCGGGACAGGGAGGAACGAGCAGTACTTC.

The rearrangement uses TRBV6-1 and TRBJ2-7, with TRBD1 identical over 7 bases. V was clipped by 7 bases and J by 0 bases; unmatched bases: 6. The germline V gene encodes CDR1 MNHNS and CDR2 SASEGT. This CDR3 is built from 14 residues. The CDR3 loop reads CASMGTESSYEQYF. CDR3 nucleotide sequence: TGTGCCAGCATGGGGACAGAGTCCTCCTACGAGCAGTACTTC.

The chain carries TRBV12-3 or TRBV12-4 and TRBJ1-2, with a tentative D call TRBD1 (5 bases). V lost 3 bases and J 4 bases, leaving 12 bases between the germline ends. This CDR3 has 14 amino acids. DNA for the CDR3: TGTGCCAGCAGTTTTGGGGAGGGGAGCTATGGCTACACCTTC. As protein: CASSFGEGSYGYTF.

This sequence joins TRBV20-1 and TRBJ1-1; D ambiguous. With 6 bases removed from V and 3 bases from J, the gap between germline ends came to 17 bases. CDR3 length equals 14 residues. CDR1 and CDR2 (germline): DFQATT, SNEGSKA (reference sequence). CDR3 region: CSAPPRDPDTEAFF. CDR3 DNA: TGCAGTGCGCCTCCCCGGGATCCGGACACTGAAGCTTTCTTT.

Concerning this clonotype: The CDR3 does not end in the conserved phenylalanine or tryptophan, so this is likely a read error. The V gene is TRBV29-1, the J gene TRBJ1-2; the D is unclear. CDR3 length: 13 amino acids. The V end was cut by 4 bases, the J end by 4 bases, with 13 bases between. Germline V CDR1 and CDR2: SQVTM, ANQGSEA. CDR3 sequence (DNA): TGCAGCGTTGTTAGGGATTGGGGCTATGGCTACACCCTC. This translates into CSVVRDWGYGYTL.

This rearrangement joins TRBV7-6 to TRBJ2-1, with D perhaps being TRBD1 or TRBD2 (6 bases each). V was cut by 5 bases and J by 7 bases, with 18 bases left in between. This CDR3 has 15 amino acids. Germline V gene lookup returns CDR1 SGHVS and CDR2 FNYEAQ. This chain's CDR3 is CASSPTAGGGNEQFF. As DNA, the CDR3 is TGTGCCAGCAGCCCCACAGCCGGGGGCGGAAATGAGCAGTTCTTC.

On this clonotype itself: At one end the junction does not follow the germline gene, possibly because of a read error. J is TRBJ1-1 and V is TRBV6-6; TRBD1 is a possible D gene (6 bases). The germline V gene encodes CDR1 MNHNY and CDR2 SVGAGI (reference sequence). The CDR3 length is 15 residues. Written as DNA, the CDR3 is TGTGCCAGCAGCCCCCGGGACATCATGGACACTGGAGCTTTCTTT. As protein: CASSPRDIMDTGAFF.

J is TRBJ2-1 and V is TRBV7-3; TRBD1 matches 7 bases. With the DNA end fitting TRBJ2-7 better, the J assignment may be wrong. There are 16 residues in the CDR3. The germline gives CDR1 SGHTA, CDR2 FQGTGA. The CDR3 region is CASSPRQGSSYNEQYF. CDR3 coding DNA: TGTGCCAGCAGCCCAAGACAGGGAAGCTCCTACAATGAGCAGTACTTC.

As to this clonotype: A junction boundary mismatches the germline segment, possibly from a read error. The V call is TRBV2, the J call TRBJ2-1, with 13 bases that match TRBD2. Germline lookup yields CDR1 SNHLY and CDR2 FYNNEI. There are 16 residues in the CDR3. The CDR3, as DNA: TGTGCCAGCAGCGAAGCACTAGCGGGAGGGATCAATGAGCAGTTCTTC. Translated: CASSEALAGGINEQFF.

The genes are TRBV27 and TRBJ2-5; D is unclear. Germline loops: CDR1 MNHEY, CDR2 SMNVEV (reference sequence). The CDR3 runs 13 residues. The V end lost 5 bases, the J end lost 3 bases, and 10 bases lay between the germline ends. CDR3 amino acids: CASSRSPEETQYF. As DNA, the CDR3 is TGTGCCAGCAGTAGATCCCCAGAAGAGACCCAGTACTTC.

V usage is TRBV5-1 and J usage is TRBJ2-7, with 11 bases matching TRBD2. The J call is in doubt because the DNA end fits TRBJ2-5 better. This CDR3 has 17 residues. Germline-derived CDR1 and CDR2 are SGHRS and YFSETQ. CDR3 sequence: CASSYGPGLAVGETQYF. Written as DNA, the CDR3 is TGCGCCAGCAGCTATGGCCCGGGACTAGCGGTAGGGGAGACCCAGTACTTC.

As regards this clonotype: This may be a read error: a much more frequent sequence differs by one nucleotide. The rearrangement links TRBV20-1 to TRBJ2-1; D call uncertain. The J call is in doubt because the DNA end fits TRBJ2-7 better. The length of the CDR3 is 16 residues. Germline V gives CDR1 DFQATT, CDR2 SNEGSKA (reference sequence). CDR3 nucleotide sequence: TGCAGTGCTCCCCAAGCTAAGGGCGGCTCCTACAATGAGCAGTACTTC. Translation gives CSAPQAKGGSYNEQYF.

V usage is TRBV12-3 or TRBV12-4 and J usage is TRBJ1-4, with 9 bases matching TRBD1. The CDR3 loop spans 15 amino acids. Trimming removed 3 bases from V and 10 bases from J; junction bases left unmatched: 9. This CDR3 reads CASSFGDRADVKLFF. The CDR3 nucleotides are TGTGCCAGCAGTTTCGGGGACAGGGCCGATGTAAAACTGTTTTTT.

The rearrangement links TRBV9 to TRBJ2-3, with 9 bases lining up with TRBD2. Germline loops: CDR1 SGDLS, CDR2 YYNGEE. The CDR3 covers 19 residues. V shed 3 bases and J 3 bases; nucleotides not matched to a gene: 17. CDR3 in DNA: TGTGCCAGCAGCGGTAGAGGCGGGGACCCTAGCGGGGTAACAGATACGCAGTATTTT. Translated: CASSGRGGDPSGVTDTQYF.

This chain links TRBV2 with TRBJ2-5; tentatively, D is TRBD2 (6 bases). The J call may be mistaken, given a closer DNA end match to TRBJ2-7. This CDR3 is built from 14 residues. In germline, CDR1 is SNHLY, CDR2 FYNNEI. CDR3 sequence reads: CASREVGGSDEQYF. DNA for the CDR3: TGTGCCAGCCGAGAGGTCGGGGGATCGGACGAGCAGTACTTC.

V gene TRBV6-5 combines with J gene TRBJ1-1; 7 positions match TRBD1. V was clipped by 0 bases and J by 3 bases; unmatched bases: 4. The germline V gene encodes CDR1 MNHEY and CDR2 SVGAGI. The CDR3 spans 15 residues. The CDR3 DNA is TGTGCCAGCAGTTACTCAATCGGACAGGACACTGAAGCTTTCTTT. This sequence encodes CASSYSIGQDTEAFF.

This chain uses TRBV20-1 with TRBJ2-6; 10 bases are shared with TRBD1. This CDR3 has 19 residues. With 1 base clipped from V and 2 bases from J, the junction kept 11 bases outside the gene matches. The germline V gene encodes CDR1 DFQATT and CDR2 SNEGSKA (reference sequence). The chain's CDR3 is CSARGQGAYHPAGANVLTF. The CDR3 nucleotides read TGCAGTGCTAGAGGACAGGGGGCATACCACCCCGCTGGGGCCAACGTCCTGACTTTC.

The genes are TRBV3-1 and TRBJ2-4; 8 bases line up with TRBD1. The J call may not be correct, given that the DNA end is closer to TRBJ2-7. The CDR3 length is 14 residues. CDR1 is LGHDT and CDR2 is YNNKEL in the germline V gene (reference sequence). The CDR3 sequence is CASSQLQGVYEQYF. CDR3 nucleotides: TGTGCCAGCAGCCAACTACAGGGGGTATACGAGCAGTACTTC.

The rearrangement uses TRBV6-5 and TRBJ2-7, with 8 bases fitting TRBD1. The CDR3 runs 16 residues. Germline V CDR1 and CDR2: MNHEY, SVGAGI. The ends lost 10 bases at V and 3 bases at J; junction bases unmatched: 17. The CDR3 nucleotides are TGTGCCACCCGCTCCCCCGGGACAGGTGGAAACTACGAGCAGTACTTC. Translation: CATRSPGTGGNYEQYF.

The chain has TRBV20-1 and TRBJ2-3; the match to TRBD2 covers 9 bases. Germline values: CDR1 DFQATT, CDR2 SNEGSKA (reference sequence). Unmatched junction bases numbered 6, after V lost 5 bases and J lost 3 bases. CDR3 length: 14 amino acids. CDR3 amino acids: CSAVAGGGTDTQYF. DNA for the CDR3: TGCAGTGCTGTGGCGGGGGGGGGTACAGATACGCAGTATTTT.